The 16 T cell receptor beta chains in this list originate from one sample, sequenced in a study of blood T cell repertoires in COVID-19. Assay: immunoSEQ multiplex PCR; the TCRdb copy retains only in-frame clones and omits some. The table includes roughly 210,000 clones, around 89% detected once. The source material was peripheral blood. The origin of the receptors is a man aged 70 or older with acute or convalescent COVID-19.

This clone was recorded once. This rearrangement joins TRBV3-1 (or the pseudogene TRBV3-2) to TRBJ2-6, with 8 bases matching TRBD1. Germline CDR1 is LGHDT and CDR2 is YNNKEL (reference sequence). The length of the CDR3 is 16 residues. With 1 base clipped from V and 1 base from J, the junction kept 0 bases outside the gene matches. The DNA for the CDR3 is TGTGCCAGCAGCCAAGGGACAGGGTCTGGGGCCAACGTCCTGACTTTC. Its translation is CASSQGTGSGANVLTF.

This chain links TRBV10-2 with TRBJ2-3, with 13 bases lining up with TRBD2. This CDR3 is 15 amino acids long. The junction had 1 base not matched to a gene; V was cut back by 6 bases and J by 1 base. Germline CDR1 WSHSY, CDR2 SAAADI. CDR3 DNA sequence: TGCGCCAGCAGCGGGACTAGCGGGGGCACAGATACGCAGTATTTT. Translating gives CASSGTSGGTDTQYF.

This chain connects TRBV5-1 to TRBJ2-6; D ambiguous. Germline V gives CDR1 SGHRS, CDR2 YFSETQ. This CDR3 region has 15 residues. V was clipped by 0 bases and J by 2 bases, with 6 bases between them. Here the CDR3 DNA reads TGCGCCAGCAGCTTGGAGAGAACTGGGGCCAACGTCCTGACTTTC. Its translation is CASSLERTGANVLTF.

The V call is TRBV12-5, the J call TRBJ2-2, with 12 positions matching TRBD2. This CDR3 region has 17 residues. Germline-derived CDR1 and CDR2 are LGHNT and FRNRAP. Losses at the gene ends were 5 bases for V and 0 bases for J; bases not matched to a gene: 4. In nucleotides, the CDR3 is TGTGCTAGTGGTCCCCGGACTAGCGGGGCGAACACCGGGGAGCTGTTTTTT. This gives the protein CASGPRTSGANTGELFF.

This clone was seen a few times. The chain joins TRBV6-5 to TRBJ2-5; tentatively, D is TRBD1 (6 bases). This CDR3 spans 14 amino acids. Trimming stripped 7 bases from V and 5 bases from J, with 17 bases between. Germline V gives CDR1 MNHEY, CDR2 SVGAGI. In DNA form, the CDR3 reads TGTGCCAGCACTAATCAGGGGCTGGGGGAGACCCAGTACTTC. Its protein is CASTNQGLGETQYF.

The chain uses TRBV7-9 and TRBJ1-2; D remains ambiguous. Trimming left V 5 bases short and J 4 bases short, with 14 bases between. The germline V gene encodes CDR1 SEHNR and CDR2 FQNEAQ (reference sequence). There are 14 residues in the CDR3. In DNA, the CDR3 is TGTGCCAGCAGCGCGCAAGTGCAGGTCTATGGCTACACCTTC. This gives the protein CASSAQVQVYGYTF.

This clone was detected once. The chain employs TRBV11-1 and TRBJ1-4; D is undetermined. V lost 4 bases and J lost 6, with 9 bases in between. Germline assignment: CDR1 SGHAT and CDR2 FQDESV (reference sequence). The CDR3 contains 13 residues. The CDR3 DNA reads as TGTGCCAGCAGCTCCTCGCGGGATGAAAAACTGTTTTTT. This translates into CASSSSRDEKLFF. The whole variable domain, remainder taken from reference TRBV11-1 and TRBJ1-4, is EAEVAQSPRYKITEKSQAVAFWCDPISGHATLYWYRQILGQGPELLVQFQDESVVDDSQLPKDRFSAERLKGVDSTLKIQPAELGDSAMYLCASSSSRDEKLFFGSGTQLSVL.

CDR3 in amino acids: CASSRGSTYEQYF. The DNA of the CDR3 is TGTGCCAGCAGCAGGGGCAGCACCTACGAGCAGTACTTC. The chain carries TRBV7-2 and TRBJ2-7; D may be TRBD1 (5 bases). Trimming left V 5 bases short and J 2 bases short, with 10 bases between. The germline V gene has CDR1 SGHTA and CDR2 FQGNSA. The CDR3 is 13 residues long.

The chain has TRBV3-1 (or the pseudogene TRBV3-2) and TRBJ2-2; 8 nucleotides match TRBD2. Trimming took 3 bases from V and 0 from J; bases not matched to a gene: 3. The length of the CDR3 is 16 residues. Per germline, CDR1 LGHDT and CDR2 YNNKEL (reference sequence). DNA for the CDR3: TGTGCCAGCAGCCAGTTAGCGGGATCGAACACCGGGGAGCTGTTTTTT. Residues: CASSQLAGSNTGELFF.

The CDR3 bases are TGTGCCAGTCAGGGGGATAGCACAGATACGCAGTATTTT. It codes for CASQGDSTDTQYF. The V call is TRBV2, the J call TRBJ2-3; 7 bases line up with TRBD1. The CDR3 is 13 amino acids. The V and J ends lost 9 bases and 0 bases, in that order; junction bases with no gene match: 3. Germline lookup yields CDR1 SNHLY and CDR2 FYNNEI.

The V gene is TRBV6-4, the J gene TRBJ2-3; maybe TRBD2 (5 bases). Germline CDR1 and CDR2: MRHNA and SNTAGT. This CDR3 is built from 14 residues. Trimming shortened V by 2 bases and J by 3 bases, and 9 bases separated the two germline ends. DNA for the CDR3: TGTGCCAGCAGTGACGGAGCGGAGACAGATACGCAGTATTTT. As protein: CASSDGAETDTQYF.

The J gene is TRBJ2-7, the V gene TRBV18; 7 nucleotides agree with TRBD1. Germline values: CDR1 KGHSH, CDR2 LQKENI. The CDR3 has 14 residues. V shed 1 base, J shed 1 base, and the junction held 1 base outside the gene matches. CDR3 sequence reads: CASSPQGQSYEQYF. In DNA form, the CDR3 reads TGTGCCAGCTCACCACAGGGACAGTCCTACGAGCAGTACTTC.

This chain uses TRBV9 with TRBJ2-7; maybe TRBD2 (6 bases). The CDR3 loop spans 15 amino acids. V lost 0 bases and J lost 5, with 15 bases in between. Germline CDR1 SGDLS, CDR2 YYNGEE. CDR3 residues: CASSVGNGRGNEQYF. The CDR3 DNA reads TGTGCCAGCAGCGTAGGGAACGGGAGAGGGAACGAGCAGTACTTC.

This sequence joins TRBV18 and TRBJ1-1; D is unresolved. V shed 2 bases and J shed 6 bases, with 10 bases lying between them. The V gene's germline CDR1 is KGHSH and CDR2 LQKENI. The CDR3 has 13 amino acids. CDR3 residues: CASSPNLRAEAFF. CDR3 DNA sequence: TGTGCCAGCTCACCAAATCTCCGGGCTGAAGCTTTCTTT.

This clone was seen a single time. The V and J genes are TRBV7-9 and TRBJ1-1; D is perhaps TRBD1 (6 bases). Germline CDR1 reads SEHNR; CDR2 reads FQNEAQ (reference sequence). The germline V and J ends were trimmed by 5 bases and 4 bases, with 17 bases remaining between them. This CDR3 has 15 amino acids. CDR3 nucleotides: TGTGCCAGCAGCCCCCAACAGGGTATGGGCACTGAAGCTTTCTTT. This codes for CASSPQQGMGTEAFF.

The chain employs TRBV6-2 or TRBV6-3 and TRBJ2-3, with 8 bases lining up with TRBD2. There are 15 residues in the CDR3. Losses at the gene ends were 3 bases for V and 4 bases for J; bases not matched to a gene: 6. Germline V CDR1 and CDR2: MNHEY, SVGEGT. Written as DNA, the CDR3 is TGTGCCAGCAGTTATTCAGCGGGAGCCGCAGATACGCAGTATTTT. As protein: CASSYSAGAADTQYF.